The sample holds a few counts of the clone carrying this T cell receptor beta chain. Its antigen is undetermined. The sample originates from a study of response to subunit inactivated influenza vaccine. Study-level findings and limits: Every seasonal influenza vaccination brings in few new T cells, the authors suggested.

From the RT-PCR reads, TCRdb called clonotypes with MiXCR, one entry per CDR3 protein. Among over 400,000 distinct CDR3 sequences listed, over 9.5% were seen once. Germline V CDR1 and CDR2: ENHRY, SYGVKD. The CDR3 contains 12 residues. The V segment lost 8 bases and the J segment 7 bases; nucleotides outside the gene matches: 7. The chain links TRBV10-3 to TRBJ2-7, with 8 nucleotides matching TRBD1. The receptor was derived from a man aged 50-59 years who received an inactivated influenza vaccine. Specimen: PBMCs from blood, collected 35 to 45 days after vaccination. This chain's CDR3 is CAIGQGAKEQYF. In DNA form, the CDR3 reads TGTGCCATCGGGCAGGGGGCTAAAGAGCAGTACTTC.